The present entry profiles one TCR beta chain with its context. Germline-derived CDR1 and CDR2 are SGHNT and YYREEE (reference sequence). With V trimmed by 5 bases and J by 6 bases, 14 bases remained unmatched. The CDR3 covers 16 residues. Per the authors' pipeline: Reference gene primer amplification yielded estimated nucleated cell counts. TCRdb keeps only in-frame clones here, not all; method: immunoSEQ multiplex PCR. For V, J and clone size, that table is used; D and trimming come from the DNA. The table lists about 150,000 clones, roughly 87% of them singletons, with about 4.7% in the top ten. The entry originates in a study of blood T cell repertoires in COVID-19. Study in general: COVID-19 samples from acute and convalescent phases originated in the United States, Italy and Spain. T cells, B-cell-depleted T cells, or PBMCs supplied cDNA or gDNA.

The clonotype originates from a human donor in a cohort sampled during active COVID-19. The chain combines TRBV5-4 with TRBJ1-2; the match to TRBD1 covers 9 bases. The sequenced material came from peripheral blood. DNA of the CDR3: TGTGCCAGCAGTTCCCCTAGACAGGGGGTAGTAGATGGCTACACCTTC. Translation gives CASSSPRQGVVDGYTF.